Sequencing of this T cell receptor beta chain was carried out in a study of cytomegalovirus exposure and HLA in healthy donors. PCR was performed using 60 Vbeta and 13 Jbeta primers. Clones were read by immunoSEQ multiplex PCR, and TCRdb kept only the in-frame ones, dropping some. The sample gives 150,000 to 200,000 clones, about three quarters of which show up once; over 3% is in the top ten. The ends were cut back, 5 bases at V and 2 bases at J, with 13 bases in the middle. The CDR3 length is 14 residues. Looked up from germline, CDR1 is SNHLY and CDR2 is FYNNEI. Sequenced material: PBMCs. J is TRBJ2-7 and V is TRBV2, with a weak D call TRBD1 (6 bases). This TCR was recovered from a woman aged 45-65 years in good health and CMV-seropositive. CDR3 residues: CASSTGTYTYEQYF. Here the CDR3 DNA reads TGTGCCAGCAGTACCGGGACATATACCTACGAGCAGTACTTC.